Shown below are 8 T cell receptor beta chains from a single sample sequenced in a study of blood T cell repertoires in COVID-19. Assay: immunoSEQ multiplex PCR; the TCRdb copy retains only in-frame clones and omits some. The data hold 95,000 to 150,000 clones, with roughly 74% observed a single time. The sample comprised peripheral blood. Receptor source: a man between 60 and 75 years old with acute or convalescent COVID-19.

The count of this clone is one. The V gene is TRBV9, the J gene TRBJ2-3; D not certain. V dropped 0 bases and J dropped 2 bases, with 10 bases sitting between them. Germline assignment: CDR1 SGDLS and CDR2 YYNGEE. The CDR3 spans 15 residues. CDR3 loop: CASSVEDKLTDTQYF. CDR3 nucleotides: TGTGCCAGCAGCGTAGAAGATAAACTCACAGATACGCAGTATTTT.

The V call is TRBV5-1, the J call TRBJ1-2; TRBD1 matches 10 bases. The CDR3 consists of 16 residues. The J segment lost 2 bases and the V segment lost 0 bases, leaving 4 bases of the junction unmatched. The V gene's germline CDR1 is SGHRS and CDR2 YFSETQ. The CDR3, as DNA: TGCGCCAGCAGCTTGGCGCCGGGACAGGGGAACTATGGCTACACCTTC. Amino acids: CASSLAPGQGNYGYTF.

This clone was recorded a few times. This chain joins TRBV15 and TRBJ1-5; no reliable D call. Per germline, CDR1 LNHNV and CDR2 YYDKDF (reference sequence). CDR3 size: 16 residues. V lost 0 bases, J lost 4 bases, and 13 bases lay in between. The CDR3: CATSRDSRRGNQPQHF. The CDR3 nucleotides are TGTGCCACCAGCAGAGATAGTAGGCGCGGGAATCAGCCCCAGCATTTT.

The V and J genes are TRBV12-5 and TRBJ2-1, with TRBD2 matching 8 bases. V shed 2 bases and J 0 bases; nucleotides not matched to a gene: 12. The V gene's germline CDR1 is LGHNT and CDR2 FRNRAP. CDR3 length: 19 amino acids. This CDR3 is CASGLNPLAGGYSYNEQFF. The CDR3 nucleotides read TGTGCTAGTGGTTTGAATCCCCTAGCGGGTGGCTACTCCTACAATGAGCAGTTCTTC.

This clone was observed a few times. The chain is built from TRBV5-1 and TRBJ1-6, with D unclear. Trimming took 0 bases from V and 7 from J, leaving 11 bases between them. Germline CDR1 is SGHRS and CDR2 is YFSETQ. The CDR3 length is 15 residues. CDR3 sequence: CASSLGSPGNSPLHF. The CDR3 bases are TGCGCCAGCAGCTTGGGGTCCCCGGGGAATTCACCCCTCCACTTT. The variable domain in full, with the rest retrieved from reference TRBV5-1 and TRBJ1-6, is KAGVTQTPRYLIKTRGQQVTLSCSPISGHRSVSWYQQTPGQGLQFLFEYFSETQRNKGNFPGRFSGRQFSNSRSEMNVSTLELGDSALYLCASSLGSPGNSPLHFGNGTRLTVT.

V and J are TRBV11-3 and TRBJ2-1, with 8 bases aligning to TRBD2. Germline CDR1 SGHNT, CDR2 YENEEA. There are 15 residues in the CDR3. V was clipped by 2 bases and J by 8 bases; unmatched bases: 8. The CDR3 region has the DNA TGTGCCAGCAGCTTATACGGGACTAGTAACCATGAGCAGTTCTTC. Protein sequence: CASSLYGTSNHEQFF.

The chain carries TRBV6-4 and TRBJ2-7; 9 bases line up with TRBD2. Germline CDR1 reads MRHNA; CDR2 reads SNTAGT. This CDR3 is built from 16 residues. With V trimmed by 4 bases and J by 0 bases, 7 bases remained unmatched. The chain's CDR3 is CASSAAREGSSYEQYF. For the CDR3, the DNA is TGTGCCAGCAGTGCAGCGCGGGAGGGGAGCTCCTACGAGCAGTACTTC.

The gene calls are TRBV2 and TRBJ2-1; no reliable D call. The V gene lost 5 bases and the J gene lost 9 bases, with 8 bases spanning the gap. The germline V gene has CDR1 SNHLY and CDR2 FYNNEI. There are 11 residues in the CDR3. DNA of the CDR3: TGTGCCAGCAGTCTGCCCGGTGAGCAGTTCTTC. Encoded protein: CASSLPGEQFF.